The next 20 T cell receptor beta chains were all read from a single sample in a study of OX40 agonist ivuxolimab in advanced cancers. Here immunoSEQ multiplex PCR was the method, and the copy in TCRdb shows in-frame clones only, minus some. The sample lists 62,000 or so clones, around 85% seen once, with about 3.7% in the top ten. The material sequenced was CD4+ or CD8+ T cells sorted from blood, taken in a trial of the OX40 agonist ivuxolimab. Receptors were obtained from an adult with an advanced solid tumor such as melanoma, head and neck, liver or kidney cancer.

The genes are TRBV11-2 and TRBJ2-5; possible D gene TRBD1, 6 bases. The ends were cut back, 6 bases at V and 5 bases at J, with 10 bases in the middle. This CDR3 is built from 12 residues. CDR1 SGHAT and CDR2 FQNNGV come from the germline V gene. The CDR3 reads CASSPTGETQYF. CDR3 coding DNA: TGTGCCAGCAGTCCAACAGGGGAGACCCAGTACTTC.

The chain recombines TRBV11-2 with TRBJ2-3; D is perhaps TRBD1 (6 bases). The length of the CDR3 is 16 residues. V lost 5 bases and J 0 bases, leaving 15 bases between the germline ends. Per germline, CDR1 SGHAT and CDR2 FQNNGV. The CDR3 region is CASSPGQFSSTDTQYF. The CDR3 DNA is TGTGCCAGCAGCCCCGGACAGTTTTCTAGCACAGATACGCAGTATTTT.

The gene calls are TRBV11-2 and TRBJ2-1, with D tentatively TRBD2 (6 bases). The germline V and J ends were trimmed by 5 bases and 7 bases, with 15 bases remaining between them. This CDR3 is built from 14 residues. Germline lookup yields CDR1 SGHAT and CDR2 FQNNGV. The CDR3 spells CASSPVVAANEQFF. In DNA form, the CDR3 reads TGTGCCAGCAGCCCTGTAGTAGCGGCAAATGAGCAGTTCTTC.

V and J are TRBV4-3 and TRBJ2-2; D uncertain. Trimming stripped 1 base from V and 5 bases from J, with 8 bases between. The CDR3 is made up of 14 amino acids. Germline lookup yields CDR1 LGHNA and CDR2 YSLEER. CDR3 sequence (DNA): TGCGCCAGCAGCCAAGCCTTTCCAACCGGGGAGCTGTTTTTT. Its protein product is CASSQAFPTGELFF.

The chain couples TRBV6-5 to TRBJ1-2; D remains ambiguous. The CDR3 loop spans 14 amino acids. In germline, CDR1 is MNHEY, CDR2 SVGAGI. V shed 6 bases and J shed 2 bases, with 13 bases lying between them. This CDR3 reads CASRSYGLNYGYTF. The CDR3 coding sequence is TGTGCCAGCAGATCCTACGGGTTAAACTATGGCTACACCTTC.

The chain links TRBV5-4 to TRBJ2-5; 8 bases are a match to TRBD2. The J call may be wrong; the DNA end is better matched by TRBJ2-7. CDR1 SGHNT and CDR2 YYREEE come from the germline V gene (reference sequence). This CDR3 spans 14 amino acids. In DNA form, the CDR3 reads TGTGCCAGCAGCTTGGAGCGGGGGAAGTACGAGCAGTACTTC. It encodes CASSLERGKYEQYF.

The chain joins TRBV7-9 to TRBJ2-6, with 9 bases matching TRBD1. V lost 4 bases, J lost 4 bases, and 8 bases stayed unmatched. CDR1 is SEHNR, CDR2 FQNEAQ, per germline (reference sequence). The CDR3 contains 17 residues. CDR3 bases: TGTGCCAGCAGCTCGGGACAGGGAAAGTCAGGGGCCAACGTCCTGACTTTC. This sequence encodes CASSSGQGKSGANVLTF.

This clone was counted a few times. The genes are TRBV30 and TRBJ1-1; D remains unclear. The CDR3 is 11 amino acids. Germline loops: CDR1 GTSNPN, CDR2 SVGIG (reference sequence). Trimming took 0 bases from V and 4 from J, leaving 3 bases between them. CDR3 coding DNA: TGTGCCTGGAGTGTGAGCACTGAAGCTTTCTTT. It specifies CAWSVSTEAFF.

This clone was recorded a few times. This sequence joins TRBV7-9 and TRBJ2-7; TRBD1 aligns across 9 bases. The CDR3 has 17 residues. Germline CDR1 is SEHNR and CDR2 is FQNEAQ (reference sequence). Germline trimming cut 5 bases from V and 3 bases from J; bases unmatched to any gene: 14. The CDR3 DNA follows: TGTGCCAGCAGCGCCTGGGGACAGGGCGGTAAGGGCTACGAGCAGTACTTC. Translation gives CASSAWGQGGKGYEQYF.

V gene TRBV19 combines with J gene TRBJ2-5; TRBD2 agrees at 10 bases. This CDR3 contains 17 residues. The germline V gene encodes CDR1 LNHDA and CDR2 SQIVND (reference sequence). V gave up 5 bases and J gave up 2 bases; unmatched junction bases: 11. The CDR3 is CASSQVAAGGRQETQYF. DNA for the CDR3: TGTGCCAGTAGTCAGGTTGCAGCGGGAGGGCGGCAAGAGACCCAGTACTTC.

This clone was counted a few times. CDR3 nucleotides: TGTGCCAGCAGTCGGGGGGGCGTTGGAAACACCATATATTTT. Translation: CASSRGGVGNTIYF. The chain joins TRBV6-6 to TRBJ1-3, with a possible D match to TRBD1 (6 bases). The length of the CDR3 is 14 residues. The germline V gene encodes CDR1 MNHNY and CDR2 SVGAGI (reference sequence). V was pared by 5 bases and J by 3 bases, with 11 bases between.

The chain employs TRBV11-2 and TRBJ2-7; D is unresolved. Germline V gene data show CDR1 as SGHAT and CDR2 as FQNNGV. The V and J ends lost 1 base and 4 bases respectively, with 11 bases between them. This CDR3 spans 14 amino acids. DNA of the CDR3: TGTGCCAGCAGCTTAGGATGGGGAACATACGAGCAGTACTTC. Encoded protein: CASSLGWGTYEQYF.

The chain has TRBV7-9 and TRBJ2-7, with D perhaps matching TRBD2 (6 bases). There are 11 residues in the CDR3. Trimming removed 5 bases from V and 10 bases from J, with 12 bases in between. Germline V gives CDR1 SEHNR, CDR2 FQNEAQ (reference sequence). In DNA, the CDR3 is TGTGCCAGCAGCCCCGGGGGAGGACAGTACTTC. It is translated as CASSPGGGQYF.

In DNA, the CDR3 is TGTGCCAGCAGTGAATGGAGGAGCGGGAGCTACAATGAGCAGTTCTTC. Translating it yields CASSEWRSGSYNEQFF. This chain uses TRBV25-1 with TRBJ2-1, with TRBD2 matching 8 bases. Germline CDR1 reads MGHDK; CDR2 reads SYGVNS. Trimming cost V 1 base and J 3 bases; bases outside gene matches: 5. The CDR3 loop spans 16 amino acids.

The chain uses TRBV11-2 and TRBJ2-5, with D unresolved. V was clipped by 7 bases and J by 6 bases, with 18 bases between them. Germline assignment: CDR1 SGHAT and CDR2 FQNNGV. This CDR3 is 14 amino acids long. In nucleotides, the CDR3 is TGTGCCAGCACCGAAACCCTGGGTCAAAAGACCCAGTACTTC. It specifies CASTETLGQKTQYF.

The chain combines TRBV5-4 with TRBJ2-5; D is uncertain. The CDR3 loop spans 14 amino acids. CDR1 and CDR2 (germline): SGHNT, YYREEE (reference sequence). The V end was cut by 0 bases, the J end by 3 bases, with 9 bases between. The CDR3 protein is CASSLDLAEETQYF. The CDR3 bases are TGTGCCAGCAGCTTGGATCTGGCAGAAGAGACCCAGTACTTC.

The gene calls are TRBV7-2 and TRBJ2-1, with 7 bases that match TRBD1. CDR3 length: 15 amino acids. CDR1 is SGHTA and CDR2 is FQGNSA in the germline V gene. V shed 0 bases, J shed 2 bases, and the junction held 1 base outside the gene matches. The CDR3 sequence: CASSLATGAYNEQFF. The CDR3, as DNA: TGTGCCAGCAGCTTAGCAACAGGGGCCTACAATGAGCAGTTCTTC. Looking up the rest from reference TRBV7-2 and TRBJ2-1 gives the full variable domain: GAGVSQSPSNKVTEKGKDVELRCDPISGHTALYWYRQSLGQGLEFLIYFQGNSAPDKSGLPSDRFSAERTGGSVSTLTIQRTQQEDSAVYLCASSLATGAYNEQFFGPGTRLTVL.

The chain recombines TRBV19 with TRBJ2-3; 9 bases line up with TRBD2. CDR3 length equals 14 residues. The germline V gene encodes CDR1 LNHDA and CDR2 SQIVND (reference sequence). The V segment lost 1 base and the J segment 7 bases; nucleotides outside the gene matches: 3. The CDR3 DNA is TGTGCCAGTAGTATAGGTCTAGCGGGGAATACGCAGTATTTT. This translates into CASSIGLAGNTQYF.

This clone occurred a few times. The chain links TRBV11-3 to TRBJ2-1; D not resolved. The V end lost 1 base, the J end lost 8 bases, and 15 bases lay between the germline ends. Per germline, CDR1 SGHNT and CDR2 YENEEA. This CDR3 is built from 15 residues. The chain's CDR3 is CASSLVSVPTDEQFF. CDR3 bases: TGTGCCAGCAGCTTAGTCAGCGTTCCTACCGATGAGCAGTTCTTC.

J is TRBJ2-1 and V is TRBV19; 10 positions agree with TRBD2. This CDR3 region has 15 residues. From germline, CDR1 is LNHDA and CDR2 SQIVND (reference sequence). The V and J ends lost 4 bases and 7 bases, in that order; junction bases with no gene match: 7. The CDR3 nucleotides read TGTGCCAGTAGTACCAGCGGGAGGGCCGAAAATGAGCAGTTCTTC. Protein sequence: CASSTSGRAENEQFF. Full variable domain (remainder filled in from reference TRBV19 and TRBJ2-1): DGGITQSPKYLFRKEGQNVTLSCEQNLNHDAMYWYRQDPGQGLRLIYYSQIVNDFQKGDIAEGYSVSREKKESFPLTVTSAQKNPTAFYLCASSTSGRAENEQFFGPGTRLTVL.